This TCR beta chain was retrieved from a study of control samples from healthy donors and cancer patients. Sequenced by immunoSEQ multiplex PCR; TCRdb stores in-frame clones only, minus some. The sample shows 75,000 to 95,000 clones, more than 85% of them seen only once. V was clipped by 4 bases and J by 1 base; unmatched bases: 13. The CDR3 runs to 19 residues. The germline gives CDR1 MNHNS, CDR2 SASEGT. The sequenced sample consisted of blood. The chain joins TRBV6-1 to TRBJ2-5; 12 positions agree with TRBD2. The receptor's source is a woman in her 30s in good health. CDR3 residues: CASSVRVTSGRKAQETQYF. CDR3 bases: TGTGCCAGCAGTGTGAGGGTTACTAGCGGGAGGAAGGCCCAAGAGACCCAGTACTTC.